This is a list of T cell receptor beta chains from one sample in a study of cytomegalovirus exposure and HLA in healthy donors. The protocol was immunoSEQ multiplex PCR, while the TCRdb copy is restricted to in-frame clones and leaves out a portion. The sample lists just over 60,000 clones; more than 75% were seen once. Material for sequencing was PBMCs. These receptors were obtained from a man between 18 and 35 years old in good health and CMV-seronegative. CDR3s include the opening cysteine and the closing phenylalanine or tryptophan. Each record gives: clone size, V gene, J gene, D gene, CDR3 protein, CDR3 DNA. The D gene is left open where the match is weak. Where a row states a size, it is once, few, many or the class of an expanded clone; other rows omit it.

clone_size: NA
v_call: TRBV4-1
j_call: TRBJ1-6
d_call: NA
cdr3_aa: CASSQQGIPLVGSYNSPLHF
cdr3_nt: TGCGCCAGCAGCCAACAGGGGATACCCCTCGTTGGCTCCTATAATTCACCCCTCCACTTT

clone_size: NA
v_call: TRBV11-1
j_call: TRBJ1-1
d_call: NA
cdr3_aa: CASSLDPLAAAFF
cdr3_nt: TGTGCCAGCAGCCTAGACCCCCTTGCGGCGGCTTTCTTT

clone_size: NA
v_call: TRBV21-1
j_call: TRBJ1-5
d_call: NA
cdr3_aa: CASSYRTHQPQHF
cdr3_nt: TGTGCCAGCAGCTACCGGACACATCAGCCCCAGCATTTT

clone_size: NA
v_call: TRBV18
j_call: TRBJ1-1
d_call: NA
cdr3_aa: CASSLGRDTEAFF
cdr3_nt: TGTGCCAGCTCTCTGGGGAGGGACACTGAAGCTTTCTTT

clone_size: NA
v_call: TRBV7-7
j_call: TRBJ2-1
d_call: TRBD2
cdr3_aa: CASSPGGSYNEQFF
cdr3_nt: TGTGCTAGCAGCCCCGGGGGGTCCTACAATGAGCAGTTCTTC

clone_size: NA
v_call: TRBV5-1
j_call: TRBJ1-6
d_call: NA
cdr3_aa: CASSPGGDGSPLHF
cdr3_nt: TGCGCCAGCAGCCCCGGAGGGGACGGTTCACCCCTCCACTTT

clone_size: NA
v_call: TRBV7-6
j_call: TRBJ2-1
d_call: TRBD1
cdr3_aa: CASSLALGQEISPIEQFF
cdr3_nt: TGTGCCAGCAGCTTAGCGCTTGGACAGGAAATTAGCCCAATTGAGCAGTTCTTC

clone_size: NA
v_call: TRBV4-1
j_call: TRBJ2-7
d_call: TRBD2
cdr3_aa: CASSRLGTSGGGSYF
cdr3_nt: TGCGCCAGCAGCCGACTAGGGACTAGCGGGGGTGGGTCGTACTTC

clone_size: NA
v_call: TRBV5-1
j_call: TRBJ2-3
d_call: TRBD2
cdr3_aa: CASSSGLAADTQYF
cdr3_nt: TGCGCCAGCAGCTCTGGACTAGCGGCAGATACGCAGTATTTT

clone_size: NA
v_call: TRBV5-1
j_call: TRBJ1-2
d_call: NA
cdr3_aa: CASSRGENYGYTF
cdr3_nt: TGCGCCAGCAGCCGCGGGGAGAACTATGGCTACACCTTC

clone_size: NA
v_call: TRBV27
j_call: TRBJ2-5
d_call: NA
cdr3_aa: CASSLTPAGPETQYF
cdr3_nt: TGTGCCAGCAGTTTAACCCCGGCAGGTCCAGAGACCCAGTACTTC

clone_size: NA
v_call: TRBV2
j_call: TRBJ2-1
d_call: NA
cdr3_aa: CASTIGVLSYNEQFF
cdr3_nt: TGTGCCAGCACCATAGGGGTCCTCTCCTACAATGAGCAGTTCTTC

clone_size: NA
v_call: TRBV5-4
j_call: TRBJ2-1
d_call: TRBD2
cdr3_aa: CASSGNGGLAGGVDHEQFF
cdr3_nt: TGTGCCAGCAGCGGGAATGGGGGACTAGCGGGGGGGGTTGATCATGAGCAGTTCTTC

clone_size: NA
v_call: TRBV6-5
j_call: TRBJ1-1
d_call: NA
cdr3_aa: CASSYLGNSRGEAFF
cdr3_nt: TGTGCCAGCAGTTACCTTGGAAACTCCCGAGGTGAAGCTTTCTTT

clone_size: NA
v_call: TRBV10-3
j_call: TRBJ2-5
d_call: TRBD1
cdr3_aa: CAISRGQGWFQETQYF
cdr3_nt: TGTGCCATCAGCCGAGGACAGGGTTGGTTCCAAGAGACCCAGTACTTC

clone_size: NA
v_call: TRBV6-5
j_call: TRBJ2-7
d_call: TRBD1
cdr3_aa: CASSTLRAGGYEQYF
cdr3_nt: TGTGCCAGCAGTACCCTCCGAGCAGGGGGCTACGAGCAGTACTTC

clone_size: NA
v_call: TRBV11-3
j_call: TRBJ2-3
d_call: NA
cdr3_aa: CASSSYYTSPGVHTDTQYF
cdr3_nt: TGTGCCAGCAGCTCCTACTACACTAGCCCGGGGGTACACACAGATACGCAGTATTTT

clone_size: NA
v_call: TRBV6-1
j_call: TRBJ1-6
d_call: NA
cdr3_aa: CASNDQGIVAGSPLHF
cdr3_nt: TGTGCCAGCAATGACCAGGGGATAGTGGCAGGTTCACCCCTCCACTTT

clone_size: NA
v_call: TRBV30
j_call: TRBJ2-2
d_call: NA
cdr3_aa: CAWSVGLGLGELFF
cdr3_nt: TGTGCCTGGAGTGTAGGGTTGGGGCTCGGGGAGCTGTTTTTT

clone_size: NA
v_call: TRBV28
j_call: TRBJ2-7
d_call: NA
cdr3_aa: CASSFLLEQYF
cdr3_nt: TGTGCCAGCAGCTTTCTCTTGGAGCAGTACTTC

clone_size: NA
v_call: TRBV6-1
j_call: TRBJ2-7
d_call: TRBD2
cdr3_aa: CASSREGGGEQYF
cdr3_nt: TGTGCCAGCTCCCGGGAGGGCGGGGGGGAGCAGTACTTC

clone_size: once
v_call: TRBV21-1
j_call: TRBJ1-4
d_call: NA
cdr3_aa: CASTEWRGTGTTNEKLFF
cdr3_nt: TGTGCCAGCACCGAGTGGCGCGGGACAGGGACAACTAATGAAAAACTGTTTTTT

clone_size: NA
v_call: TRBV12-5
j_call: TRBJ2-2
d_call: TRBD1
cdr3_aa: CASYTGTGGFGGELFF
cdr3_nt: TGTGCTAGCTACACCGGGACAGGGGGCTTCGGCGGGGAGCTGTTTTTT

clone_size: NA
v_call: TRBV12-5
j_call: TRBJ1-4
d_call: NA
cdr3_aa: CASGLIYPTNEKLFF
cdr3_nt: TGTGCTAGTGGTTTAATATATCCAACTAATGAAAAACTGTTTTTT

clone_size: once
v_call: TRBV28
j_call: TRBJ1-2
d_call: NA
cdr3_aa: CASSLEWTPYGYTF
cdr3_nt: TGTGCCAGCAGTCTTGAATGGACTCCCTATGGCTACACCTTC

clone_size: NA
v_call: TRBV27
j_call: TRBJ1-5
d_call: NA
cdr3_aa: CASSFGGNQPQHF
cdr3_nt: TGTGCCAGCAGTTTTGGGGGGAATCAGCCCCAGCATTTT

clone_size: once
v_call: TRBV28
j_call: TRBJ2-3
d_call: NA
cdr3_aa: CASSFGSTQYF
cdr3_nt: TGTGCCAGCAGTTTTGGTAGTACGCAGTATTTT